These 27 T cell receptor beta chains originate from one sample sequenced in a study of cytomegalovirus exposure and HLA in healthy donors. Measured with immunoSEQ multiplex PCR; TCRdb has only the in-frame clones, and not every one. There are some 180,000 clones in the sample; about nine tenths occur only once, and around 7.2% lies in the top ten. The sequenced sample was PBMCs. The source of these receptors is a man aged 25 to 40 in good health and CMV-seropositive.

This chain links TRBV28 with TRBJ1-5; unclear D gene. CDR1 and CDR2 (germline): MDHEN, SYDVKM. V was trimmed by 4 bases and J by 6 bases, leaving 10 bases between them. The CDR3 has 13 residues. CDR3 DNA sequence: TGTGCCAGCAGTTCAACGATAGGTCAGCCCCAGCATTTT. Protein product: CASSSTIGQPQHF. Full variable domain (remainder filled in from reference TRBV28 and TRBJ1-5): DVKVTQSSRYLVKRTGEKVFLECVQDMDHENMFWYRQDPGLGLRLIYFSYDVKMKEKGDIPEGYSVSREKKERFSLILESASTNQTSMYLCASSSTIGQPQHFGDGTRLSIL.

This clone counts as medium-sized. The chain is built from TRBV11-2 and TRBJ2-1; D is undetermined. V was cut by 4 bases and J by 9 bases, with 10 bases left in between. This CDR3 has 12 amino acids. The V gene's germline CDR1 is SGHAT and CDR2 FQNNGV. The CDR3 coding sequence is TGTGCCAGCAGCTCCCGGACGGGTGAGCAGTTCTTC. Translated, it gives CASSSRTGEQFF.

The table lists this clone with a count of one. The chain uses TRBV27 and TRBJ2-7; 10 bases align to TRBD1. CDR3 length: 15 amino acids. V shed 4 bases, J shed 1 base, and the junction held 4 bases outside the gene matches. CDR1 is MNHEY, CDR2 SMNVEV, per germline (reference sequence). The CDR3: CASSSGTGVSYEQYF. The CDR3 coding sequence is TGTGCCAGCAGTTCCGGGACAGGGGTATCCTACGAGCAGTACTTC.

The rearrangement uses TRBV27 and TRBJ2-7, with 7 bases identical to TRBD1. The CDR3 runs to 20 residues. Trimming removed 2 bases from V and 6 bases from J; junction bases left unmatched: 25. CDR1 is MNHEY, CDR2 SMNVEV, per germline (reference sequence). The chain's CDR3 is CASSLRGGIKATPAVSEQYF. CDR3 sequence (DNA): TGTGCCAGCAGTTTACGAGGGGGCATTAAGGCTACCCCTGCCGTGTCCGAGCAGTACTTC.

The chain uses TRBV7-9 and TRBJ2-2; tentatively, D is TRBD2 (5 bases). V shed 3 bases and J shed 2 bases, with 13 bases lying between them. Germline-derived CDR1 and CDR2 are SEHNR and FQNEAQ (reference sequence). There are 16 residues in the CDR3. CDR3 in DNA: TGTGCCAGCAGCTTTGTGGCGGGTTTAAACACCGGGGAGCTGTTTTTT. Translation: CASSFVAGLNTGELFF.

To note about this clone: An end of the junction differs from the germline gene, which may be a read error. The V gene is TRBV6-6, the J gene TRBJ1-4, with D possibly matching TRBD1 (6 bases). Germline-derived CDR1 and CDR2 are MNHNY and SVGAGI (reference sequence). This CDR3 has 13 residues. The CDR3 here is CASSYGAGDTEIF. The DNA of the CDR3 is TGTGCCAGCAGTTACGGAGCCGGGGACACCGAAATTTTT.

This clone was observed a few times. The CDR3 region is CASSETLSSGLMDTQYF. The CDR3 region has the DNA TGTGCCAGCAGTGAAACGCTTTCTAGCGGGCTCATGGATACGCAGTATTTT. V usage is TRBV6-1 and J usage is TRBJ2-3, with 8 bases identical to TRBD2. The CDR3 is 17 amino acids. V gave up 2 bases and J gave up 6 bases; unmatched junction bases: 13. CDR1 is MNHNS and CDR2 is SASEGT in the germline V gene.

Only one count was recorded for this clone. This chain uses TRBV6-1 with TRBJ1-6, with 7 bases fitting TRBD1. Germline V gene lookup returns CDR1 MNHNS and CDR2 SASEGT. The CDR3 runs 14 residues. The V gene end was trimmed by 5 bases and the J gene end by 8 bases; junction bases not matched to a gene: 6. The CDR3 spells CASSLQGIDSPLHF. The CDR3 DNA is TGTGCCAGCAGTCTACAGGGGATTGATTCACCCCTCCACTTT.

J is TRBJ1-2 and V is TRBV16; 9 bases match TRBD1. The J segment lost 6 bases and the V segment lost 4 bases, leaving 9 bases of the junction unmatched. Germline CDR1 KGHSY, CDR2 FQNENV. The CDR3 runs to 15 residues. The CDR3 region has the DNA TGTGCCAGCAGCCCATGGAAGGGGACAGGGAATGGCTACACCTTC. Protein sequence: CASSPWKGTGNGYTF.

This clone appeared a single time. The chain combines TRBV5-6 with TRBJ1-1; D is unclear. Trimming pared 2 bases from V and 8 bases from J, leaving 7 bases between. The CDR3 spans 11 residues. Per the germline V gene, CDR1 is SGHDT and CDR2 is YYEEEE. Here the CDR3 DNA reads TGTGCCAGCAGCTTTGGGGTCGAAGCTTTCTTT. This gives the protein CASSFGVEAFF.

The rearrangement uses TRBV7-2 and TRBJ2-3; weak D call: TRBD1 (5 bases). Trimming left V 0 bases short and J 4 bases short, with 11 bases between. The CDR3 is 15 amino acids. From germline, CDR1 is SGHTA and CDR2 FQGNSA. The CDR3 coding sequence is TGTGCCAGCAGCTTAGCGCTTCAAGGGGCAGATACGCAGTATTTT. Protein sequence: CASSLALQGADTQYF.

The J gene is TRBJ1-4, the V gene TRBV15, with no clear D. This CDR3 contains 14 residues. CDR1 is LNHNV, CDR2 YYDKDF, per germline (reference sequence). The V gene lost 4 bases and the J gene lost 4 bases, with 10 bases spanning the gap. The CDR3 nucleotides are TGTGCCACCAGCAATGGGCAGCTTAATGAAAAACTGTTTTTT. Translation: CATSNGQLNEKLFF.

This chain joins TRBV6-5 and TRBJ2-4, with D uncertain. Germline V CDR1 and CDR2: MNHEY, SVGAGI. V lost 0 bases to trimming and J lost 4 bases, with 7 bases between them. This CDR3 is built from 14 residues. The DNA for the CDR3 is TGTGCCAGCAGTTACTCAGGCAATAAAAACATTCAGTACTTC. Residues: CASSYSGNKNIQYF.

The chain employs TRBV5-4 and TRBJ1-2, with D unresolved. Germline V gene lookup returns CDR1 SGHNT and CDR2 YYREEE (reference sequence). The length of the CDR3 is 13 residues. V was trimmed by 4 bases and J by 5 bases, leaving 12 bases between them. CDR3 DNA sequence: TGTGCCAGCAGCGGGATCAATATATATGGCTACACCTTC. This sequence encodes CASSGINIYGYTF. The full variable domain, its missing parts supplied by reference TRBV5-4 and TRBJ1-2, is ETGVTQSPTHLIKTRGQQVTLRCSSQSGHNTVSWYQQALGQGPQFIFQYYREEENGRGNFPPRFSGLQFPNYSSELNVNALELDDSALYLCASSGINIYGYTFGSGTRLTVV.

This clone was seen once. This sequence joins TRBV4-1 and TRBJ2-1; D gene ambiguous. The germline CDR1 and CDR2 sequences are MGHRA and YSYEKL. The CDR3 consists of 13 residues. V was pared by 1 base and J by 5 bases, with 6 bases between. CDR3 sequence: CASSQVLNNEQFF. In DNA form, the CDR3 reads TGCGCCAGCAGCCAAGTTTTAAACAATGAGCAGTTCTTC.

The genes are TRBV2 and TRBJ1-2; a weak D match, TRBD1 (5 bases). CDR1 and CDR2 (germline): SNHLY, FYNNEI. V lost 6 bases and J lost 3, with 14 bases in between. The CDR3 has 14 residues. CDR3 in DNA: TGTGCCAGCAGGGGGACGGGCGGGGACTATGGCTACACCTTC. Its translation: CASRGTGGDYGYTF.

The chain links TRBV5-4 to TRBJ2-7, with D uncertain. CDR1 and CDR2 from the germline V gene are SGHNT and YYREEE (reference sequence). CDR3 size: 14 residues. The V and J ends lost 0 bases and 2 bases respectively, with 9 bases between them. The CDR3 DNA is TGTGCCAGCAGCTTGGACAGAGTAACCTACGAGCAGTACTTC. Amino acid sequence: CASSLDRVTYEQYF.

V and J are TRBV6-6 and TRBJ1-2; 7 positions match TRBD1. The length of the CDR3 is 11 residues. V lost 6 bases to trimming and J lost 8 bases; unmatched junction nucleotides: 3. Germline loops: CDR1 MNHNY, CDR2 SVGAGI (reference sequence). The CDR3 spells CASRGDSGYTF. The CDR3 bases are TGTGCCAGCAGGGGGGACAGCGGCTACACCTTC.

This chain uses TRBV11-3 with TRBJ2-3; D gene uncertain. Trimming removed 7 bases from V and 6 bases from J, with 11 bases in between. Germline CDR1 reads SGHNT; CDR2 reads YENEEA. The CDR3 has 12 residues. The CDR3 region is CASTVGADTQYF. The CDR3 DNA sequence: TGTGCCAGCACTGTGGGTGCGGATACGCAGTATTTT.

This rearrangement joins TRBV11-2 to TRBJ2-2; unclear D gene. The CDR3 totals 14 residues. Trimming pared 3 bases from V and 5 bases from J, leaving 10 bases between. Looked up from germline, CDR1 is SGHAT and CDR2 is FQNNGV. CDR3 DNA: TGTGCCAGCAGCTTTCCCCTAGAAACCGGGGAGCTGTTTTTT. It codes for CASSFPLETGELFF.

DNA of the CDR3: TGTGCCAGCAGCTCGTTCAGCGGGACTAGGGCCGGGGAGCTGTTTTTT. Amino acid sequence: CASSSFSGTRAGELFF. The chain combines TRBV7-3 with TRBJ2-2; 8 nucleotides match TRBD2. The germline CDR1 and CDR2 sequences are SGHTA and FQGTGA. CDR3 length equals 16 residues. With 4 bases clipped from V and 6 bases from J, the junction kept 10 bases outside the gene matches.

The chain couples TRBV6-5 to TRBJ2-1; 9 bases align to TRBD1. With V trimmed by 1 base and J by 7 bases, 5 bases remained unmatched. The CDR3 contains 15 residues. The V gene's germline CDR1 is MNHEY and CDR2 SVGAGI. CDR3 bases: TGTGCCAGCAGTTACTTAGGGACAGGGACAAATGAGCAGTTCTTC. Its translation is CASSYLGTGTNEQFF.

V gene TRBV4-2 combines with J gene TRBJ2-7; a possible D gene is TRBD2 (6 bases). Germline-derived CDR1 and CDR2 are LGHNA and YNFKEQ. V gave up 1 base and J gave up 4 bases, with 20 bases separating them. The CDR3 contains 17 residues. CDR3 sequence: CASSQASFLTSGYEQYF. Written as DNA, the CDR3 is TGTGCCAGCAGCCAAGCCTCCTTCCTGACTAGTGGTTACGAGCAGTACTTC.

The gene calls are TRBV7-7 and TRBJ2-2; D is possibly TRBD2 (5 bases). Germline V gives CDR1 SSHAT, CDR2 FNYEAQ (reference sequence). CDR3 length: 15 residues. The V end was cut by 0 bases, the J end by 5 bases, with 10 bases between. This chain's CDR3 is CASSLAGPGTGELFF. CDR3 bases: TGTGCCAGCAGCTTAGCAGGCCCGGGAACCGGGGAGCTGTTTTTT.

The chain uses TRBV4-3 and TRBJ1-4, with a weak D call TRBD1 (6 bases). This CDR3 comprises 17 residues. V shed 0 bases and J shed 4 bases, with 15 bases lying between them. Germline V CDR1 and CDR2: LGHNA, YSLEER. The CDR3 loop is CASSQDWEGHVNEKLFF. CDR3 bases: TGCGCCAGCAGCCAAGATTGGGAGGGACACGTTAATGAAAAACTGTTTTTT.

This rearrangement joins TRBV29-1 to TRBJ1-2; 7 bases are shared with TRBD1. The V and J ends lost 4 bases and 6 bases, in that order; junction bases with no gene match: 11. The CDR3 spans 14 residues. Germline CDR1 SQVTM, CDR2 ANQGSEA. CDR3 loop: CSVGLGRGWDGYTF. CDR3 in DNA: TGCAGCGTTGGCTTGGGCAGGGGGTGGGATGGCTACACCTTC.

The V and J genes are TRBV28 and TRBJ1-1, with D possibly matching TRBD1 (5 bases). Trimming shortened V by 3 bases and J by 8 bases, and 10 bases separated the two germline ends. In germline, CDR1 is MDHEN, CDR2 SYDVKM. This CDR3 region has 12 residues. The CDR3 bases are TGTGCCAGCAGTTTCTGGGGGACCGAAGCTTTCTTT. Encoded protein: CASSFWGTEAFF.